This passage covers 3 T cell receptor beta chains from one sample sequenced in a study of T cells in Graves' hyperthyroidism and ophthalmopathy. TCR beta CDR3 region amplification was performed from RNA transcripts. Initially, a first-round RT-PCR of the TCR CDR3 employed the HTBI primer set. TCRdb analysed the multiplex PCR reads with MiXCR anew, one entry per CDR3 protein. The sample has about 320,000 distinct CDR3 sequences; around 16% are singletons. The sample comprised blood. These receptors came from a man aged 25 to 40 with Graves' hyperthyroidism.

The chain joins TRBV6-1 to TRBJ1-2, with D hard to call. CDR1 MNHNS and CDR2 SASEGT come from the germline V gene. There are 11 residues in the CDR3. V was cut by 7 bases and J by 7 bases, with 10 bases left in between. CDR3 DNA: TGTGCCAGCATGGAAGGTCGTGGCTACACCTTC. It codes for CASMEGRGYTF.

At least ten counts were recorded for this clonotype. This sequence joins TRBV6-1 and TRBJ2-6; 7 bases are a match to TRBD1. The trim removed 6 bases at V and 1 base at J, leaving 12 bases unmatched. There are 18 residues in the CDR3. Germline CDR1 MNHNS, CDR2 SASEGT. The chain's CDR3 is CASRGRQGRLSGANVLTF. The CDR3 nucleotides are TGTGCCAGCAGGGGACGACAGGGCCGACTATCTGGGGCCAACGTCCTGACTTTC.

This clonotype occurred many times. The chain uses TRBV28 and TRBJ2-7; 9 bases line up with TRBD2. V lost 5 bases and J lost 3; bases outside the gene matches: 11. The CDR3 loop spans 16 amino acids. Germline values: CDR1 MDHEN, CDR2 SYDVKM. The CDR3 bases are TGTGCCAGCAGTACCCTTCGCGGGAGGGCCATCTACGAGCAGTACTTC. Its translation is CASSTLRGRAIYEQYF.